These 5 T cell receptor beta chains originate from one sample sequenced in a study of blood T cell repertoires in COVID-19. The assay was immunoSEQ multiplex PCR, and TCRdb's table has in-frame clones only and misses some. The sample carries 300,000 to 350,000 clones, roughly nine tenths recorded once. Sequenced input: peripheral blood. The receptors here all came from a young woman with COVID-19, enrolled during active disease.

The chain carries TRBV27 and TRBJ1-5; 7 bases line up with TRBD1. The V gene's germline CDR1 is MNHEY and CDR2 SMNVEV (reference sequence). J was trimmed by 7 bases and V by 5 bases; bases with no gene match: 23. The CDR3 loop spans 19 amino acids. CDR3 sequence: CASSPYSGPSTGKGQPQHF. CDR3 sequence (DNA): TGTGCCAGCAGTCCTTATAGTGGGCCCTCGACAGGGAAGGGCCAGCCCCAGCATTTT.

This chain connects TRBV24-1 to TRBJ2-2; the D gene is possibly TRBD2 (6 bases). The CDR3 loop spans 16 amino acids. The germline V and J ends were trimmed by 3 bases and 1 base, with 11 bases remaining between them. Germline CDR1 KGHDR, CDR2 SFDVKD. CDR3 residues: CATSDPGTLNTGELFF. The DNA for the CDR3 is TGTGCCACCAGTGATCCCGGGACTTTGAACACCGGGGAGCTGTTTTTT.

This clone was seen a single time. The rearrangement links TRBV10-3 to TRBJ1-3, with D maybe TRBD1 (6 bases). Per germline, CDR1 ENHRY and CDR2 SYGVKD. V was trimmed by 3 bases and J by 2 bases, leaving 11 bases between them. This CDR3 has 15 residues. The CDR3 here is CAISETGQTGNTIYF. The DNA of the CDR3 is TGTGCCATCAGTGAAACAGGGCAAACTGGAAACACCATATATTTT.

CDR3 residues: CASSFQGISGANVLTF. The CDR3 DNA reads TGTGCCAGCAGCTTCCAGGGAATCTCTGGGGCCAACGTCCTGACTTTC. The chain has TRBV7-2 and TRBJ2-6; D perhaps matches TRBD1 (5 bases). Germline CDR1 reads SGHTA; CDR2 reads FQGNSA. V lost 3 bases to trimming and J lost 0 bases, with 9 bases between them. The CDR3 extends over 16 amino acids.

The chain employs TRBV6-5 and TRBJ1-6; no clear D gene. Deletions cut 8 bases from V and 0 bases from J, with 11 bases between. This CDR3 region has 15 residues. The germline gives CDR1 MNHEY, CDR2 SVGAGI. The CDR3 loop is CASLERRSYNSPLHF. The DNA for the CDR3 is TGTGCCAGCCTGGAGCGGCGCTCCTATAATTCACCCCTCCACTTT.